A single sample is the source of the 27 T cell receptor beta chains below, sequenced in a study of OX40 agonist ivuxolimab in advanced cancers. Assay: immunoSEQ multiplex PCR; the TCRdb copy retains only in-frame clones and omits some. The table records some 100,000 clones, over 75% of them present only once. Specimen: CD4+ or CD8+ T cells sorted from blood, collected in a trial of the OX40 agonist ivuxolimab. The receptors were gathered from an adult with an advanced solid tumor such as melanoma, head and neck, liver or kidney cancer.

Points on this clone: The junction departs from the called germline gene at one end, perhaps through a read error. CDR3 protein: CASSFLDTVF. The CDR3 region has the DNA TGTGCCAGCAGTTTTCTCGACACCGTCTTT. The J gene is TRBJ1-1, the V gene TRBV28; D is undetermined. The length of the CDR3 is 10 residues. Germline CDR1 and CDR2: MDHEN and SYDVKM.

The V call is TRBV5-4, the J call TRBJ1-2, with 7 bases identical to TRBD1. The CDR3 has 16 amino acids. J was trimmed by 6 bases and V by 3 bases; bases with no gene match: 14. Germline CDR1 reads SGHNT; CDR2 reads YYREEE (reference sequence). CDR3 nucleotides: TGTGCCAGCAGCTCGGGGACAGAAGGGAGGAACCATGGCTACACCTTC. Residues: CASSSGTEGRNHGYTF.

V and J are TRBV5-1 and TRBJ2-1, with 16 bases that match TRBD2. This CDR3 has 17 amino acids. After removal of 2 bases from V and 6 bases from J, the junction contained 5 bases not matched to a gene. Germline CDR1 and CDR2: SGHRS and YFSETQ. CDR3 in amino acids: CASSLGTSGRAVNEQFF. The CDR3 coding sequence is TGCGCCAGCAGCTTAGGGACTAGCGGGAGGGCTGTCAATGAGCAGTTCTTC.

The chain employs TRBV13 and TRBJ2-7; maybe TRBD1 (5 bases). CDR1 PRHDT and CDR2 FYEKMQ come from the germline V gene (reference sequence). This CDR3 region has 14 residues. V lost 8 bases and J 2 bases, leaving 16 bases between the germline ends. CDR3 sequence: CASSRQQVTYEQYF. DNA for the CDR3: TGTGCCAGCTCCCGACAGCAAGTCACCTACGAGCAGTACTTC.

As DNA, the CDR3 is TGTGCCAGCAGCTTAGGTTCCACAGCAACTAATGAAAAACTGTTTTTT. Amino acid sequence: CASSLGSTATNEKLFF. The gene calls are TRBV7-9 and TRBJ1-4; D gene unclear. The V end was cut by 1 base, the J end by 0 bases, with 9 bases between. Germline CDR1 and CDR2: SEHNR and FQNEAQ (reference sequence). This CDR3 contains 16 residues.

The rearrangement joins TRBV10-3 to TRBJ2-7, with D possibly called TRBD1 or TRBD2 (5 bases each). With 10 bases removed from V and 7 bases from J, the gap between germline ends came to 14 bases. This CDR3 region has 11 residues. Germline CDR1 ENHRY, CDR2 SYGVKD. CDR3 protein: CATGKGREQYF. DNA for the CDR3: TGTGCCACCGGGAAGGGGCGGGAGCAGTACTTC.

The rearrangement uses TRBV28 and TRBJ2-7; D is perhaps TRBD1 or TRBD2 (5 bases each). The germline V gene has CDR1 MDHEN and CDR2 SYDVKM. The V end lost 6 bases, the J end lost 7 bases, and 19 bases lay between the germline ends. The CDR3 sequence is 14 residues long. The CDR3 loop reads CASRQNGAPGEQYF. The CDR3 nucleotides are TGTGCCAGCAGACAGAACGGGGCCCCGGGAGAGCAGTACTTC.

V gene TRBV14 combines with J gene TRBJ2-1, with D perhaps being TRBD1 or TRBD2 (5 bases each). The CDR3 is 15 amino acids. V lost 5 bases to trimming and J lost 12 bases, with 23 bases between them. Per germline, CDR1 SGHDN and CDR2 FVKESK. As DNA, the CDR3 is TGTGCCAGCAGCGAAGGCTTACCTCACGTGGGGGTGCAGTTCTTC. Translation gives CASSEGLPHVGVQFF.

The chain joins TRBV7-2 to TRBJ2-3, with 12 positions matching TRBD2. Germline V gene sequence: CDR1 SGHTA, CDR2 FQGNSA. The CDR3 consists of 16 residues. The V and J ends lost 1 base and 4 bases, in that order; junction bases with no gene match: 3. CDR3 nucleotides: TGTGCCAGCAGCTTAGGGACTAGCGGGAAAGCAGATACGCAGTATTTT. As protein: CASSLGTSGKADTQYF.

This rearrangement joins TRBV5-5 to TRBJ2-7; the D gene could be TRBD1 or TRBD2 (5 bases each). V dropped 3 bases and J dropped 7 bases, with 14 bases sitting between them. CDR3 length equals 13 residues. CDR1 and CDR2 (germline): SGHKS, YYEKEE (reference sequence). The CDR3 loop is CASSSGQLREQYF. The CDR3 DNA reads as TGTGCCAGCAGCTCGGGGCAACTGCGGGAGCAGTACTTC.

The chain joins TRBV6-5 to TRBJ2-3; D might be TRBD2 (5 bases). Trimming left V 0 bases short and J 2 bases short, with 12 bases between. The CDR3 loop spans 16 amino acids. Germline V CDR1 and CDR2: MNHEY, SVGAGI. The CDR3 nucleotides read TGTGCCAGCAGTTACTCGAGACTGACTAACACAGATACGCAGTATTTT. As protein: CASSYSRLTNTDTQYF.

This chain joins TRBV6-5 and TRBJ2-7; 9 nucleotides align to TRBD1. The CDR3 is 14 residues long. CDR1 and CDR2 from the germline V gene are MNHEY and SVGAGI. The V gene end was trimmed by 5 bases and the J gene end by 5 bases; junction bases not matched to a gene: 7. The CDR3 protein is CASSPGTGRDEQYF. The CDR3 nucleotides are TGTGCCAGCAGTCCCGGGACAGGGAGGGACGAGCAGTACTTC.

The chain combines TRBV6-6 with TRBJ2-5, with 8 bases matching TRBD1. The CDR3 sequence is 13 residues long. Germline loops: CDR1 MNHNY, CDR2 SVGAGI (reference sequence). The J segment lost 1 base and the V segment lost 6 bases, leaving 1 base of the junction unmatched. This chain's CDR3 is CASRGQVQETQYF. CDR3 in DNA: TGTGCCAGCAGGGGACAGGTCCAAGAGACCCAGTACTTC.

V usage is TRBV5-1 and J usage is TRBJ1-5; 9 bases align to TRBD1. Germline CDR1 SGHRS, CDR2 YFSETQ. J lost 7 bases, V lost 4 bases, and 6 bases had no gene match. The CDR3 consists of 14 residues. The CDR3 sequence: CASSLRQGEQPQHF. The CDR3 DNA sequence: TGCGCCAGCAGCCTCAGACAGGGGGAACAGCCCCAGCATTTT.

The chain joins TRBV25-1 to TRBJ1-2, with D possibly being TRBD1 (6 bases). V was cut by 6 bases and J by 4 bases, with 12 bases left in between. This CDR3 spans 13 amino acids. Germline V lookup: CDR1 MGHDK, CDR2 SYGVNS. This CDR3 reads CASRREGVYGYTF. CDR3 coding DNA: TGTGCCAGCAGGAGGGAGGGGGTCTATGGCTACACCTTC.

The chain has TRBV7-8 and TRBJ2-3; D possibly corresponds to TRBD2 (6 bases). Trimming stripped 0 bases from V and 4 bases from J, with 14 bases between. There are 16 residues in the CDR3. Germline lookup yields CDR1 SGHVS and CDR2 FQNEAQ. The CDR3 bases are TGTGCCAGCAGCTTAGCGGGCAGGACTATGGCAGATACGCAGTATTTT. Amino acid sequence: CASSLAGRTMADTQYF. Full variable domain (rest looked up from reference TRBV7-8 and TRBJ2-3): GAGVSQSPRYKVAKRGQDVALRCDPISGHVSLFWYQQALGQGPEFLTYFQNEAQLDKSGLPSDRFFAERPEGSVSTLKIQRTQQEDSAVYLCASSLAGRTMADTQYFGPGTRLTVL.

CDR3: CASGRAAGWETQYF. The CDR3 nucleotides read TGTGCCAGCGGAAGGGCGGCGGGATGGGAGACCCAGTACTTC. The chain uses TRBV7-2 and TRBJ2-5; tentative D call: TRBD2 (6 bases). This CDR3 is 14 amino acids long. Germline loops: CDR1 SGHTA, CDR2 FQGNSA. V shed 8 bases and J shed 5 bases, with 18 bases lying between them.

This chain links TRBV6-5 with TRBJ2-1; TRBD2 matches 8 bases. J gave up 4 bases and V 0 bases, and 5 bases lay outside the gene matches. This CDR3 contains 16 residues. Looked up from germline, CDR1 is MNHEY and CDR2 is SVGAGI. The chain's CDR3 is CASSYSATSGYNEQFF. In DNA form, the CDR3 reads TGTGCCAGCAGTTACTCTGCCACTAGCGGATACAATGAGCAGTTCTTC.

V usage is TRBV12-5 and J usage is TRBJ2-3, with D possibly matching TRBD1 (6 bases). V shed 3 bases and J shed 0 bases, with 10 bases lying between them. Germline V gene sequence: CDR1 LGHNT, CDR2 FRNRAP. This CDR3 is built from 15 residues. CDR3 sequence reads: CASGFGTRSTDTQYF. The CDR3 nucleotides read TGTGCTAGTGGTTTCGGGACACGGAGCACAGATACGCAGTATTTT.

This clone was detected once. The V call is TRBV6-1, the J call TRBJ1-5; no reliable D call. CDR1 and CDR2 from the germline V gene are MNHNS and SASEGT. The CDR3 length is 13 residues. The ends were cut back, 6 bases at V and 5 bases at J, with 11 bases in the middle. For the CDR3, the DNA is TGTGCCAGCAGAGTGGCCCCCCATCAGCCCCAGCATTTT. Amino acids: CASRVAPHQPQHF.

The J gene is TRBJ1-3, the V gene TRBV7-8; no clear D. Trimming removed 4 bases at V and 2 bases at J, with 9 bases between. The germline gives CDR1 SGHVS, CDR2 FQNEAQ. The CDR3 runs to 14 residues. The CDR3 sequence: CASSSTRAGNTIYF. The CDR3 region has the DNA TGTGCCAGCAGCTCGACGCGAGCTGGAAACACCATATATTTT.

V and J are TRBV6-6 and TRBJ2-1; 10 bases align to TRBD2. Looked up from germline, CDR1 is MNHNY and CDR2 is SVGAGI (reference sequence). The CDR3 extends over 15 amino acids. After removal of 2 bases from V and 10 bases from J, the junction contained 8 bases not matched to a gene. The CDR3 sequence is CASSYLGTSADEQFF. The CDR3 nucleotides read TGTGCCAGCAGTTACCTCGGGACTAGCGCGGACGAGCAGTTCTTC.

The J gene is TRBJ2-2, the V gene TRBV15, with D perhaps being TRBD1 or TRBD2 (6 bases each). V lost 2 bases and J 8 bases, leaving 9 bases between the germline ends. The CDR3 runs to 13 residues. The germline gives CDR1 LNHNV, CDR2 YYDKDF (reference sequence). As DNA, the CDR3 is TGTGCCACCAGCAGACGGGGGCAGGGGGAGCTGTTTTTT. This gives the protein CATSRRGQGELFF.

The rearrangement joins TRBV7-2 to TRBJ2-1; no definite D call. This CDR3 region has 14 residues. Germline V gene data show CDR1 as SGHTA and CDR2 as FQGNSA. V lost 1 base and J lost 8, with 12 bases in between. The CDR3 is CASSLDSSYYEQFF. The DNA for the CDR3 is TGTGCCAGCAGCTTAGACTCTAGTTACTATGAGCAGTTCTTC.

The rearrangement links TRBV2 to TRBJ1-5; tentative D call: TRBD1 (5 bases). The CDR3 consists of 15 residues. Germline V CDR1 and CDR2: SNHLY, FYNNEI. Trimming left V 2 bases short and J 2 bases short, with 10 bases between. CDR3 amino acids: CASSESGQRNQPQHF. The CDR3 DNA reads TGTGCCAGCAGTGAAAGCGGACAACGCAATCAGCCCCAGCATTTT.

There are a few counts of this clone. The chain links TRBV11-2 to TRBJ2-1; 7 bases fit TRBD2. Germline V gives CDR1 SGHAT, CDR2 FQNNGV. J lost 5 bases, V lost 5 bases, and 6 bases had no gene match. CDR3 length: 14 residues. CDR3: CASSLTSLHNEQFF. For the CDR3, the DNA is TGTGCCAGCAGCCTGACTAGCCTTCACAATGAGCAGTTCTTC. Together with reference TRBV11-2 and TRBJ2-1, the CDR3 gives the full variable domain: EAGVAQSPRYKIIEKRQSVAFWCNPISGHATLYWYQQILGQGPKLLIQFQNNGVVDDSQLPKDRFSAERLKGVDSTLKIQPAKLEDSAVYLCASSLTSLHNEQFFGPGTRLTVL.

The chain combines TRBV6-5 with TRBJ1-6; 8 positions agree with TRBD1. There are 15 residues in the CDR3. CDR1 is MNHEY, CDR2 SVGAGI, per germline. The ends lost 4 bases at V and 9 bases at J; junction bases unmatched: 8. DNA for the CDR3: TGTGCCAGCAGTTGGCAGGGGGCCTCTCGTTCACCCCTCCACTTT. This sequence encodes CASSWQGASRSPLHF.